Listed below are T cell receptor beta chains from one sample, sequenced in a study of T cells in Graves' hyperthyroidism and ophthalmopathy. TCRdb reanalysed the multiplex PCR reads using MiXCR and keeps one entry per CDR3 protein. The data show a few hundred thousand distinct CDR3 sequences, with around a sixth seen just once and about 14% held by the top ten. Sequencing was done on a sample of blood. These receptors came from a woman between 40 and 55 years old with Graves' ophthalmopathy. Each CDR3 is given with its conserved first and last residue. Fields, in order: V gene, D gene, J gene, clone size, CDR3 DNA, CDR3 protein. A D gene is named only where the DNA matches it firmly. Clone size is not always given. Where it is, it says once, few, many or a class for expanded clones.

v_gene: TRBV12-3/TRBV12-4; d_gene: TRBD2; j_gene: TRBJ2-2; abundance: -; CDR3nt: TGTGCCAGCAGTACTCGACTAGCGGCGAACACCGGGGAGCTGTTTTTT; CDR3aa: CASSTRLAANTGELFF
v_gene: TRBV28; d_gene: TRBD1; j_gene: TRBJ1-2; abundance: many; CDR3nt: TGTGCCAGCAATATAGACAGGGTTGGCTATGGCTACACCTTC; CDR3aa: CASNIDRVGYGYTF
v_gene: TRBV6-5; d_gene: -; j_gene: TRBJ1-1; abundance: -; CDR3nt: TGTGCCAGCAGTTACCGGGGAAGGGGCACTGAAGCTTTCTTT; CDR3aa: CASSYRGRGTEAFF
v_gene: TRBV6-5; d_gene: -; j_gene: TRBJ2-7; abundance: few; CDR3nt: TGTGCCAGCAGGTTAGGGGGTTGGAGCTCCTACGAGCAGTACTTC; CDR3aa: CASRLGGWSSYEQYF
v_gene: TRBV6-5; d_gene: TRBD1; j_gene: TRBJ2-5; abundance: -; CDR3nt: TGTGCCAGCAGTTTTGGACAGGGTGCATCGGGCCAAGAGACCCAGTACTTC; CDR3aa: CASSFGQGASGQETQYF
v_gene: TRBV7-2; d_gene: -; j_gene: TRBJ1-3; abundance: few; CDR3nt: TGTGCCAGCAGCCCCCGGGACGTTACCCGTTACACCATATATTTT; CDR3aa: CASSPRDVTRYTIYF
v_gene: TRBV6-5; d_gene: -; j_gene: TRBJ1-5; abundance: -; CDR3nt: TGTGCCAGCAGTTCCCAGGGGAATGACAATCAGCCCCAGCATTTT; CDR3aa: CASSSQGNDNQPQHF
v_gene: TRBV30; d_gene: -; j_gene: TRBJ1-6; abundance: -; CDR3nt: TGTGCCTGGTCTGATGGATTGGACGGAGCAACTCACTTT; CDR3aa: CAWSDGLDGATHF
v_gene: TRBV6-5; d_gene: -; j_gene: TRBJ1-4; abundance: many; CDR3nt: TGTGCCAGCAGTTACCTGGGGCCCGATGAAAAACTGTTTTTT; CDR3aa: CASSYLGPDEKLFF
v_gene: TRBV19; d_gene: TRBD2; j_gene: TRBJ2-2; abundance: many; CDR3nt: TGTGCCAGTAGTCAACTAGCGGGCAACACCGGGGAGCTGTTTTTT; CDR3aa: CASSQLAGNTGELFF
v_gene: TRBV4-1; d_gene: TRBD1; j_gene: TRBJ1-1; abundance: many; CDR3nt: TGCGCCAGCAGCCAAGAAAACAGGGGAAAGGGCACTGAAGCTTTCTTT; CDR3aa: CASSQENRGKGTEAFF
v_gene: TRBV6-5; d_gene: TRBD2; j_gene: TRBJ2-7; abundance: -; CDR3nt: TGTGCCAGCAGTTCCAGACTAGCGCCGTCCTACGAGCAGTACTTC; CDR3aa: CASSSRLAPSYEQYF
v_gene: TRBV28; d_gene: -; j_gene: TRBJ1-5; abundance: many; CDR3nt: TGTGCCAGCAGTCTGGTAGGGGGTATAGAGCCCCAGCATTTT; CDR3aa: CASSLVGGIEPQHF
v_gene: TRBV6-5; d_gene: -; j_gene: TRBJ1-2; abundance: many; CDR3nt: TGTGCCAGCAGTTACTTCAGGGGCGAGGGCTACACCTTC; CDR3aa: CASSYFRGEGYTF
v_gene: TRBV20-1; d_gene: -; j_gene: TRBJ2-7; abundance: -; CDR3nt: TGCAGTGCTCGGACACTCGACTACGAGCAGTACTTC; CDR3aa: CSARTLDYEQYF
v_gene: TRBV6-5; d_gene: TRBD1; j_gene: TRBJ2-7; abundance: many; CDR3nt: TGTGCCAGCAGTTCGACAGGGGGCGAGCAGTACTTC; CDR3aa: CASSSTGGEQYF
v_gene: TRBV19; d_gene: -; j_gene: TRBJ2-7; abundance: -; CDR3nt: TGTGCCAGTAGTATTCTGCATTCCTCCTACGAGCAGTACTTC; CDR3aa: CASSILHSSYEQYF
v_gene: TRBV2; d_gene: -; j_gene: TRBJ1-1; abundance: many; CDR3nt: TGTGCCAGCAAGGGGACCGCCCTAACCGAAGCTTTCTTT; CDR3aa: CASKGTALTEAFF
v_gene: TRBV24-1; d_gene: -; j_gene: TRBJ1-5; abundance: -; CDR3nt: TGTGCCACCAGCCCGGGACGAAAACAGCCCCAGCATTTT; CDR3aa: CATSPGRKQPQHF
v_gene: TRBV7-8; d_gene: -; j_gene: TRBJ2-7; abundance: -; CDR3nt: TGTGCCAGCAGCCCCCCTGGGCAGGGGTACCTCTACGAGCAGTACTTC; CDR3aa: CASSPPGQGYLYEQYF
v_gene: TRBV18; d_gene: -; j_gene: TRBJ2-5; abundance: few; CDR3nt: TGTGCCAGCTCACTTTCCGGAGCCTCGGAGACCCAGTACTTC; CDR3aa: CASSLSGASETQYF
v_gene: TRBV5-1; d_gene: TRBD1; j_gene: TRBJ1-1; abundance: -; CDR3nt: TGCGCCAGCAGCTTGGAGGACAGGGGTGAAGCTTTCTTT; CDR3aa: CASSLEDRGEAFF
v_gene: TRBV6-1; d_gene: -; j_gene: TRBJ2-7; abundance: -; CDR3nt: TGTGCCAGCACCATCCTTGTGAGCGGAGCCTACGAGCAGTACTTC; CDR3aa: CASTILVSGAYEQYF
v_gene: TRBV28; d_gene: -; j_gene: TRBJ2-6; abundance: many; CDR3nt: TGTGCCAGCGGGCGGGACAGCTCCGCCGGGGCCAACGTCCTGACTTTC; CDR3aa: CASGRDSSAGANVLTF
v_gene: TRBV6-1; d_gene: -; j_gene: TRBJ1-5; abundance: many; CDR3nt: TGTGCCAGCAGTGAAGGAATCGGAGGTCATCAGCCCCAGCATTTT; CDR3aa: CASSEGIGGHQPQHF
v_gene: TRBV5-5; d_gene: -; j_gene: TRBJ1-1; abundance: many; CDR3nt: TGTGCCAGCAGCACCCTGCCCCTAACAGGGCACAACCTGAACACTGAAGCTTTCTTT; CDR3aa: CASSTLPLTGHNLNTEAFF
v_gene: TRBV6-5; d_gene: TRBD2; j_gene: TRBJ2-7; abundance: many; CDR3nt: TGTGCCAGCAGTTACGGAAGCGGGGATAACTCCTACGAGCAGTACTTC; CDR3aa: CASSYGSGDNSYEQYF
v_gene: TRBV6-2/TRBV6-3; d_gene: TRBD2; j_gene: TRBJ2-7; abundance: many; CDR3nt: TGTGCCAGCAATGAGCCGGGACTAGTGAGATACGAGCAGTACTTC; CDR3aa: CASNEPGLVRYEQYF
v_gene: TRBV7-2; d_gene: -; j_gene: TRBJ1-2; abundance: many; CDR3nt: TGTGCCAGCAGCTTAGAGTTTGGCTACACCTTC; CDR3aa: CASSLEFGYTF
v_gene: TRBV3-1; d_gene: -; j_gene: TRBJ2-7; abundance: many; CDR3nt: TGTGCCAGCAGCAAACTAGATGAGCAGTACTTC; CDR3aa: CASSKLDEQYF
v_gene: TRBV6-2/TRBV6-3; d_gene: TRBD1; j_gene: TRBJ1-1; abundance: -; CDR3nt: TGTGCCAGCAGTAACCGACAGGGAACTGAAGCTTTCTTT; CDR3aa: CASSNRQGTEAFF
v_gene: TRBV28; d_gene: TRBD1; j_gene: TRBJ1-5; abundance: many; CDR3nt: TGTGCCAGCAGCGAATCCACCATACAGGGGAGTCGGCGCAATCAGCCCCAGCATTTT; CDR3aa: CASSESTIQGSRRNQPQHF
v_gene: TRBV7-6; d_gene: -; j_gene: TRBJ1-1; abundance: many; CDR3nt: TGTGCCAGCAGCTTAGGCGGACAGCCGAACACTGAAGCTTTCTTT; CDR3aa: CASSLGGQPNTEAFF
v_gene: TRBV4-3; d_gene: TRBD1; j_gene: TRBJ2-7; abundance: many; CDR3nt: TGCGCCAGCAGCCAAGATTGGGACAGGGGTATTTACGAGCAGTACTTC; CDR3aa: CASSQDWDRGIYEQYF
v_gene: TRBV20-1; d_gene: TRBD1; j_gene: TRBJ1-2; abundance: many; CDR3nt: TGCAGTGCCTGGACAGGGCGCCCGACGGGGGGCTACACCTTC; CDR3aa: CSAWTGRPTGGYTF
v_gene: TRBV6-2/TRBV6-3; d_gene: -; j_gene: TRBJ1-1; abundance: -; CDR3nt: TGTGCCAGCAGTTACAACAGGATCGGTGTGGACACTGAAGCTTCCTTT; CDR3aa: CASSYNRIGVDTEASF
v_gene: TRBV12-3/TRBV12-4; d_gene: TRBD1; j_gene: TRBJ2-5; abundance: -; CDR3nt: TGTGCCAGCAGCCGGACAGGGGGGCTGGAGACCCAGTACTTC; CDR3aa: CASSRTGGLETQYF
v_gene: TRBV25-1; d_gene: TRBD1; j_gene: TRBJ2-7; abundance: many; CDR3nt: TGTGCCAGCAGAGTCCCAGGGACAGGGGGCGACGAGCAGTACTTC; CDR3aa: CASRVPGTGGDEQYF
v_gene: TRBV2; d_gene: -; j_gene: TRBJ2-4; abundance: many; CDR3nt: TGTGCCAGCAGTGAAGCGTCCCGGCGTAACCTAGCCAAAAACATTCAGTACTTC; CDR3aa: CASSEASRRNLAKNIQYF
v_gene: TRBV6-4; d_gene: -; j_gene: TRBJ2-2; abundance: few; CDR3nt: TGTGCCAGCAGTGACAAGGGAGAGAACACCGGGGAGCTGTTTTTT; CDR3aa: CASSDKGENTGELFF
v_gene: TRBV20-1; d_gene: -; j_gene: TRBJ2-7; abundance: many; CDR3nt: TGCAGTGCAACGACAACAGGCACCTACGAGCAGTACTTC; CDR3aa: CSATTTGTYEQYF
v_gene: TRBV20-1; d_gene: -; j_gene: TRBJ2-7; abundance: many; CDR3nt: TGCAGTGCTAGGCCCCGTCACTCGGTACCCTCCTACGAGCAGTACTTC; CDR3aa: CSARPRHSVPSYEQYF
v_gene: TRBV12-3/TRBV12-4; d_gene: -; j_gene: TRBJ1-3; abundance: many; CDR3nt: TGTGCCAGCAGACAACAGGGAAGCTCTGGAAACACCATATATTTT; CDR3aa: CASRQQGSSGNTIYF
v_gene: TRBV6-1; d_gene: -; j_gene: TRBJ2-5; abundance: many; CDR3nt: TGTGCCAGCAGTGAAGCCCAAGAGACCCAGTACTTC; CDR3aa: CASSEAQETQYF
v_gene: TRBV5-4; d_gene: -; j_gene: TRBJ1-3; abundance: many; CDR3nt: TGTGCCAGCAGCTTGTTCGGTGGGTCTGGAAACACCATATATTTT; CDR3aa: CASSLFGGSGNTIYF
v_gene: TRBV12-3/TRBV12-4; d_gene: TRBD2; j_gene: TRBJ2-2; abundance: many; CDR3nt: TGTGCCAGCAGGAAAGCGGGACTCCCGACCGGGGAGCTGTTTTTT; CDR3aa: CASRKAGLPTGELFF
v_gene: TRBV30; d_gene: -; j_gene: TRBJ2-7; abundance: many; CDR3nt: TGTGCCTGGAGTGTACCCCCAGGGGCCTACGAGCAGTACTTC; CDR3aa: CAWSVPPGAYEQYF
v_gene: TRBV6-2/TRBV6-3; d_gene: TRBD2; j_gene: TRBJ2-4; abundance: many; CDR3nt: TGTGCCAGTCTGATCGATCAGCGGGAGTGGGCCAAAAACATTCAGTACTTC; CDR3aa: CASLIDQREWAKNIQYF
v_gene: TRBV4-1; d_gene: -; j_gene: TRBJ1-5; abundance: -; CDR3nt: TGCGCCAGCAGCCTAGTGGGGCCGGGGGGCATTAGCAATCAGCCCCAGCATTTT; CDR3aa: CASSLVGPGGISNQPQHF
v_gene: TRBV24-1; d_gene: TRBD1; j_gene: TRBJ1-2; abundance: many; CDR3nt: TGTGCCACCAGTGTAACGCCTGAAACAGGGGGCTATATCTATGGCTACACCTTC; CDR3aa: CATSVTPETGGYIYGYTF
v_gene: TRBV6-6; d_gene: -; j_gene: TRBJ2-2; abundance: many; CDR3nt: TGTGCCAGCATTAGCGAACGCACCGGGGAGCTGTTTTTT; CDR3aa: CASISERTGELFF
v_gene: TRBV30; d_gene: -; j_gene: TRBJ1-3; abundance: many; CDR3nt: TGTGCCTGGAGTGTGATGGAAAACACCATATATTTT; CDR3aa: CAWSVMENTIYF